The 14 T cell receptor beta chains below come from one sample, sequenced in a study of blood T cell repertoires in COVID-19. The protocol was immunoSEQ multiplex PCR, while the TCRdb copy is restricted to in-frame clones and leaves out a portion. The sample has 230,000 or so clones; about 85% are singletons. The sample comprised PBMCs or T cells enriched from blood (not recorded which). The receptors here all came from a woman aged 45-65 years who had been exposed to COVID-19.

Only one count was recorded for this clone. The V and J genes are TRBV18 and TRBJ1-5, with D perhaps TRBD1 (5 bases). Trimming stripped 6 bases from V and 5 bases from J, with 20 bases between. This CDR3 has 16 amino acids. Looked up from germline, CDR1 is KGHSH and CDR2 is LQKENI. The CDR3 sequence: CASSSRETVFHQPQHF. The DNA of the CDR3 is TGTGCCAGCTCCTCCCGGGAGACAGTATTCCATCAGCCCCAGCATTTT. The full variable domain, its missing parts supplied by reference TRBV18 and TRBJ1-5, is NAGVMQNPRHLVRRRGQEARLRCSPMKGHSHVYWYRQLPEEGLKFMVYLQKENIIDESGMPKERFSAEFPKEGPSILRIQQVVRGDSAAYFCASSSRETVFHQPQHFGDGTRLSIL.

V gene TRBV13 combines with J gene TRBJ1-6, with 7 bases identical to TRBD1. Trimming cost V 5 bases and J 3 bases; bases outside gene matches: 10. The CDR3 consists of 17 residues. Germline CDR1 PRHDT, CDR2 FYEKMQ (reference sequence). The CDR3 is CASSDRDRELYNSPLHF. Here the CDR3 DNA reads TGTGCCAGCAGCGACCGGGACAGAGAACTCTATAATTCACCCCTCCACTTT.

The chain's CDR3 is CASSTGGLVTGAHEKLFF. CDR3 coding DNA: TGTGCCAGTAGTACAGGGGGCTTGGTAACCGGCGCTCATGAAAAACTGTTTTTT. This chain uses TRBV19 with TRBJ1-4; 8 bases agree with TRBD1. V lost 4 bases to trimming and J lost 6 bases; unmatched junction nucleotides: 16. This CDR3 is built from 18 residues. Germline CDR1 is LNHDA and CDR2 is SQIVND (reference sequence).

This CDR3 is CASRVIRGLNTEAFF. The CDR3 nucleotides are TGTGCCAGCAGAGTTATCAGGGGGCTGAACACTGAAGCTTTCTTT. J is TRBJ1-1 and V is TRBV6-4; 8 bases line up with TRBD1. CDR1 MRHNA and CDR2 SNTAGT come from the germline V gene. The CDR3 is made up of 15 amino acids. V was pared by 6 bases and J by 0 bases, with 6 bases of the junction left unmatched.

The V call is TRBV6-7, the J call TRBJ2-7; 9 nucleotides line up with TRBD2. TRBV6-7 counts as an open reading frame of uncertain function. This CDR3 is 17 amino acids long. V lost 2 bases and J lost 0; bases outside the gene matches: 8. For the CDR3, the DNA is TGTGCCAGCAGTTACGCCGCTAGCGGGGTCGACTCCTACGAGCAGTACTTC. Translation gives CASSYAASGVDSYEQYF.

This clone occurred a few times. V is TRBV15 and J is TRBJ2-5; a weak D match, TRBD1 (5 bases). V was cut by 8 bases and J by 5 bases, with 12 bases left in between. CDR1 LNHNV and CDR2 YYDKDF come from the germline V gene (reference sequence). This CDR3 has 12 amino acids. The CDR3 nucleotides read TGTGCCACCGGGCAGAACAGGGAGACCCAGTACTTC. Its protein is CATGQNRETQYF.

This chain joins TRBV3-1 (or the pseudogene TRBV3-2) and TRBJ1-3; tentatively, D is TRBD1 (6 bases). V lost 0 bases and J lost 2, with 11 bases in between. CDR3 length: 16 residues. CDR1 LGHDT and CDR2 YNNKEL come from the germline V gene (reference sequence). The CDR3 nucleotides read TGTGCCAGCAGCCAAGAATTTTGGGGGCCTGGAAACACCATATATTTT. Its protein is CASSQEFWGPGNTIYF.

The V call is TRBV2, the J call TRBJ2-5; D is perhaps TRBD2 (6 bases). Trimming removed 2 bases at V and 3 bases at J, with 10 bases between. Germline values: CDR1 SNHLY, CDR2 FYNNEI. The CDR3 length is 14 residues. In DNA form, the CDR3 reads TGTGCCAGCAGTGAATTGGACTACAAAGAGACCCAGTACTTC. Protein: CASSELDYKETQYF.

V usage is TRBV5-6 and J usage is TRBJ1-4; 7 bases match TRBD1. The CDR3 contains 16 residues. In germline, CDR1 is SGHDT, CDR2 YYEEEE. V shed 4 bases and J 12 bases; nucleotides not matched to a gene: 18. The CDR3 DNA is TGTGCCAGCAGCGACAGACAGGGAGGAAAACTCGGAGAACTGTTTTTT. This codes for CASSDRQGGKLGELFF. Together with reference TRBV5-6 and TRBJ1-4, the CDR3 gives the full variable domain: DAGVTQSPTHLIKTRGQQVTLRCSPKSGHDTVSWYQQALGQGPQFIFQYYEEEERQRGNFPDRFSGHQFPNYSSELNVNALLLGDSALYLCASSDRQGGKLGELFFGSGTQLSVL.

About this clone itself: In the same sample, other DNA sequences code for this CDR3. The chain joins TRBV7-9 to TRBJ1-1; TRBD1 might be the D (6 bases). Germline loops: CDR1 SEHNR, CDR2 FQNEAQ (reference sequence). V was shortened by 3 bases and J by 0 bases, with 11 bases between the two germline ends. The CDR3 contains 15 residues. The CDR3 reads CASSFLTGMNTEAFF. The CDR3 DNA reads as TGTGCCAGCAGCTTTCTGACAGGTATGAACACTGAAGCTTTCTTT.

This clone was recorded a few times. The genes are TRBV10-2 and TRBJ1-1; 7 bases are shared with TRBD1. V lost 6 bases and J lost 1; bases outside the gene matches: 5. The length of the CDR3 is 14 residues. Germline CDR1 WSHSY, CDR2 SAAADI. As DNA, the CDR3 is TGCGCCAGCAGGGGGACAGACTCGAACACTGAAGCTTTCTTT. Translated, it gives CASRGTDSNTEAFF.

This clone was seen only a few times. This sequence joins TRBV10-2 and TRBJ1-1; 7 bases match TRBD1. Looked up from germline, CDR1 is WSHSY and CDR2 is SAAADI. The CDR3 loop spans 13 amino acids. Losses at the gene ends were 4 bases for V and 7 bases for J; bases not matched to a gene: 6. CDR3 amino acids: CASSVAGTVEAFF. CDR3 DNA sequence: TGCGCCAGCAGTGTGGCGGGGACAGTTGAAGCTTTCTTT.

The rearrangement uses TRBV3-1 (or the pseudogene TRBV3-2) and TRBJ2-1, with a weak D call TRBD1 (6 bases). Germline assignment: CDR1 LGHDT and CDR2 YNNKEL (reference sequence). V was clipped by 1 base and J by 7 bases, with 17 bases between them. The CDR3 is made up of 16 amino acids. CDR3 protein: CASSQVVAGAMNEQFF. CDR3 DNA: TGTGCCAGCAGCCAAGTAGTCGCAGGGGCGATGAATGAGCAGTTCTTC.

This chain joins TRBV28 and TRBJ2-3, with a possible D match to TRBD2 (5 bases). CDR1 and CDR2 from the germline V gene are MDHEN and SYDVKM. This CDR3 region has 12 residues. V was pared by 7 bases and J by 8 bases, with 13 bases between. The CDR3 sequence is CASNGLSVTQYF. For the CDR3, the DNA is TGTGCCAGCAATGGACTTAGTGTTACGCAGTATTTT.